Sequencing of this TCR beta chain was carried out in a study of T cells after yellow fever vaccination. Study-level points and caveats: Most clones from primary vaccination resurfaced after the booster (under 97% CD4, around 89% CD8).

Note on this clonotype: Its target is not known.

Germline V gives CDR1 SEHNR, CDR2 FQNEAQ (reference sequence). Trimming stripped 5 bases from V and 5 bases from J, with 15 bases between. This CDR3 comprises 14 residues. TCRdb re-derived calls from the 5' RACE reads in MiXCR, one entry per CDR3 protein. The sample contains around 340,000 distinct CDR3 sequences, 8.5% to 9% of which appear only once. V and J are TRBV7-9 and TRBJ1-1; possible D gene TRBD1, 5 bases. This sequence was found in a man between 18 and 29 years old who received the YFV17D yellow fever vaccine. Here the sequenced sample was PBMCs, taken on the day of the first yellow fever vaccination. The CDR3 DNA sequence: TGTGCCAGCAGCCGGGGGATGGGGCGGACTGAAGCTTTCTTT. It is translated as CASSRGMGRTEAFF. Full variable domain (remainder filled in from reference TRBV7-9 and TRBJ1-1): DTGVSQNPRHKITKRGQNVTFRCDPISEHNRLYWYRQTLGQGPEFLTYFQNEAQLEKSRLLSDRFSAERPKGSFSTLEIQRTEQGDSAMYLCASSRGMGRTEAFFGQGTRLTVV.